Listed below are T cell receptor beta chains from one sample, sequenced in a study of T cell changes during pregnancy in multiple sclerosis. The method was immunoSEQ multiplex PCR; TCRdb's version includes in-frame clones alone and lacks a portion of them. The table lists roughly 110,000 clones, 85% to 95% of them singletons. The specimen comprised peripheral blood, sampled after pregnancy. Every receptor here comes from a female donor with multiple sclerosis, enrolled in a pregnancy study. The CDR3 runs from the conserved cysteine through the conserved F or W. Fields, in order: J gene, V gene, D gene, clone size, CDR3 protein, CDR3 DNA. D genes are given only for firm matches. A clone size is listed for some rows: how often the clone was seen (once, few, many), or a class if it is expanded.

J gene: TRBJ1-5; V gene: TRBV2; D gene: -; clone size: -; CDR3 protein: CASSEVGGGGVNQPQHF; CDR3 DNA: TGTGCCAGCAGTGAAGTGGGCGGGGGTGGAGTCAATCAGCCCCAGCATTTT
J gene: TRBJ1-5; V gene: TRBV19; D gene: TRBD1; clone size: -; CDR3 protein: CASSTTGIQPQHF; CDR3 DNA: TGTGCCAGTAGTACGACAGGGATTCAGCCCCAGCATTTT
J gene: TRBJ1-4; V gene: TRBV5-1; D gene: TRBD1; clone size: once; CDR3 protein: CASGETGGSEKLFF; CDR3 DNA: TGCGCCAGCGGGGAGACAGGGGGAAGTGAAAAACTGTTTTTT
J gene: TRBJ2-5; V gene: TRBV7-2; D gene: -; clone size: -; CDR3 protein: CASSLGGAQETQYF; CDR3 DNA: TGTGCCAGCAGCTTAGGCGGGGCCCAAGAGACCCAGTACTTC
J gene: TRBJ2-2; V gene: TRBV19; D gene: -; clone size: -; CDR3 protein: CASSSRIGELFF; CDR3 DNA: TGTGCCAGTAGTAGCAGGATCGGGGAGCTGTTTTTT
J gene: TRBJ2-7; V gene: TRBV9; D gene: -; clone size: -; CDR3 protein: CASSVGLEGPKCEQYF; CDR3 DNA: TGTGCCAGCAGCGTAGGGCTGGAGGGGCCGAAATGCGAGCAGTACTTC
J gene: TRBJ2-7; V gene: TRBV27; D gene: -; clone size: -; CDR3 protein: CASSLFRGYEQYF; CDR3 DNA: TGTGCCAGCAGTTTATTTCGAGGGTACGAGCAGTACTTC
J gene: TRBJ1-5; V gene: TRBV2; D gene: TRBD1; clone size: -; CDR3 protein: CASSDAGGSNQPQHF; CDR3 DNA: TGTGCCAGCAGTGATGCAGGGGGGAGCAATCAGCCCCAGCATTTT
J gene: TRBJ2-5; V gene: TRBV7-9; D gene: TRBD2; clone size: -; CDR3 protein: CASSPGLAGETQYF; CDR3 DNA: TGTGCCAGCAGCCCCGGACTAGCGGGAGAGACCCAGTACTTC
J gene: TRBJ1-4; V gene: TRBV5-1; D gene: TRBD1; clone size: -; CDR3 protein: CASSLTGVYEKLFF; CDR3 DNA: TGCGCCAGCAGCCTGACAGGGGTGTATGAAAAACTGTTTTTT
J gene: TRBJ1-6; V gene: TRBV5-6; D gene: -; clone size: -; CDR3 protein: CASSLGGAGSPLHF; CDR3 DNA: TGTGCCAGCAGCTTGGGGGGAGCTGGTTCACCCCTCCACTTT
J gene: TRBJ1-1; V gene: TRBV30; D gene: TRBD1; clone size: -; CDR3 protein: CAWTLGGTGNTEAFF; CDR3 DNA: TGTGCCTGGACCCTTGGGGGGACAGGGAACACTGAAGCTTTCTTT
J gene: TRBJ2-7; V gene: TRBV7-9; D gene: TRBD1; clone size: -; CDR3 protein: CASSQGTGAEQYF; CDR3 DNA: TGTGCCAGCAGCCAAGGGACAGGGGCCGAGCAGTACTTC
J gene: TRBJ2-1; V gene: TRBV6-5; D gene: TRBD1; clone size: -; CDR3 protein: CASSRGQGYNEQFF; CDR3 DNA: TGTGCCAGCAGTAGGGGACAGGGCTACAATGAGCAGTTCTTC
J gene: TRBJ1-5; V gene: TRBV7-6; D gene: -; clone size: -; CDR3 protein: CASSPGPGQPQHF; CDR3 DNA: TGTGCCAGCAGCCCTGGGCCCGGTCAGCCCCAGCATTTT
J gene: TRBJ2-5; V gene: TRBV11-3; D gene: TRBD2; clone size: -; CDR3 protein: CASSPGGLQETQYF; CDR3 DNA: TGTGCCAGCAGCCCGGGGGGACTTCAAGAGACCCAGTACTTC
J gene: TRBJ1-2; V gene: TRBV7-8; D gene: TRBD1; clone size: once; CDR3 protein: CASSFAKTGGDYGYTF; CDR3 DNA: TGTGCCAGCAGCTTCGCCAAAACAGGGGGAGACTATGGCTACACCTTC
J gene: TRBJ2-7; V gene: TRBV2; D gene: TRBD1; clone size: -; CDR3 protein: CASSGTGNYEQYF; CDR3 DNA: TGTGCCAGCAGTGGGACAGGGAACTACGAGCAGTACTTC
J gene: TRBJ1-2; V gene: TRBV5-4; D gene: -; clone size: -; CDR3 protein: CASSLDRVYGYTF; CDR3 DNA: TGTGCCAGCAGCTTGGACAGGGTCTATGGCTACACCTTC
J gene: TRBJ2-1; V gene: TRBV4-1; D gene: TRBD2; clone size: -; CDR3 protein: CASSPSTGRESSYNEQFF; CDR3 DNA: TGCGCCAGCAGCCCCTCGACTGGGCGGGAGTCCTCCTACAATGAGCAGTTCTTC
J gene: TRBJ2-5; V gene: TRBV27; D gene: TRBD2; clone size: -; CDR3 protein: CASSLRVAGETQYF; CDR3 DNA: TGTGCCAGCAGTTTGCGTGTAGCGGGAGAGACCCAGTACTTC
J gene: TRBJ2-7; V gene: TRBV9; D gene: -; clone size: -; CDR3 protein: CASSVGQGNYEQYF; CDR3 DNA: TGTGCCAGCAGCGTAGGGCAGGGGAACTACGAGCAGTACTTC
J gene: TRBJ2-5; V gene: TRBV4-1; D gene: TRBD1; clone size: -; CDR3 protein: CASSPIPGQGQTQYF; CDR3 DNA: TGCGCCAGCTCTCCTATTCCGGGACAGGGCCAGACCCAGTACTTC
J gene: TRBJ1-5; V gene: TRBV19; D gene: -; clone size: -; CDR3 protein: CASSPTEEVPQHF; CDR3 DNA: TGTGCCAGTAGTCCCACGGAGGAAGTTCCCCAGCATTTT
J gene: TRBJ1-1; V gene: TRBV4-1; D gene: -; clone size: -; CDR3 protein: CASSQVGHWTEAFF; CDR3 DNA: TGCGCCAGCAGCCAAGTTGGGCATTGGACTGAAGCTTTCTTT
J gene: TRBJ1-3; V gene: TRBV25-1; D gene: -; clone size: few; CDR3 protein: CASSELGAAAGNTIYF; CDR3 DNA: TGTGCCAGCAGTGAGTTAGGGGCGGCAGCTGGAAACACCATATATTTT
J gene: TRBJ2-7; V gene: TRBV19; D gene: TRBD1; clone size: -; CDR3 protein: CASSRTGNVYEQYF; CDR3 DNA: TGTGCCAGTAGCAGGACAGGGAATGTCTACGAGCAGTACTTC
J gene: TRBJ1-5; V gene: TRBV19; D gene: TRBD1; clone size: -; CDR3 protein: CASSMDRGYDNQPQHF; CDR3 DNA: TGTGCCAGTAGTATGGACAGGGGGTACGACAATCAGCCCCAGCATTTT
J gene: TRBJ2-1; V gene: TRBV7-3; D gene: -; clone size: -; CDR3 protein: CASSLALSSYNEQFF; CDR3 DNA: TGTGCCAGCAGCTTAGCACTTAGCTCCTACAATGAGCAGTTCTTC
J gene: TRBJ2-3; V gene: TRBV5-1; D gene: -; clone size: few; CDR3 protein: CASSTGTVPYTQYF; CDR3 DNA: TGCGCCAGCAGCACTGGGACTGTACCTTATACGCAGTATTTT
J gene: TRBJ2-7; V gene: TRBV7-2; D gene: -; clone size: -; CDR3 protein: CASSLVTGLLRDEQYF; CDR3 DNA: TGTGCCAGCAGCTTAGTTACAGGGCTGCTGAGGGACGAGCAGTACTTC
J gene: TRBJ2-1; V gene: TRBV18; D gene: TRBD2; clone size: once; CDR3 protein: CASSPLPGLGGKGQFF; CDR3 DNA: TGTGCCAGCTCACCATTGCCGGGACTAGGAGGGAAAGGGCAGTTCTTC
J gene: TRBJ2-7; V gene: TRBV10-3; D gene: -; clone size: -; CDR3 protein: CAITAGISYEQYF; CDR3 DNA: TGTGCCATAACAGCAGGTATCTCCTACGAGCAGTACTTC
J gene: TRBJ2-1; V gene: TRBV5-4; D gene: TRBD1; clone size: -; CDR3 protein: CASSHGQGRNEQFF; CDR3 DNA: TGTGCCAGCAGCCACGGACAGGGGAGGAATGAGCAGTTCTTC
J gene: TRBJ1-1; V gene: TRBV7-3; D gene: -; clone size: -; CDR3 protein: CASSFLPDKTEAFF; CDR3 DNA: TGTGCCAGCAGCTTTTTACCGGACAAGACTGAAGCTTTCTTT
J gene: TRBJ2-7; V gene: TRBV5-1; D gene: -; clone size: -; CDR3 protein: CASSLGMGLLYEQYF; CDR3 DNA: TGCGCCAGCAGCTTGGGTATGGGACTTTTATACGAGCAGTACTTC
J gene: TRBJ1-5; V gene: TRBV27; D gene: -; clone size: -; CDR3 protein: CASSLFGDQPQHF; CDR3 DNA: TGTGCCAGCAGTTTATTCGGGGATCAGCCCCAGCATTTT
J gene: TRBJ2-7; V gene: TRBV6-5; D gene: TRBD2; clone size: -; CDR3 protein: CASRLTSGRGYEQYF; CDR3 DNA: TGTGCCAGCAGGTTAACTAGCGGGAGGGGTTACGAGCAGTACTTC
J gene: TRBJ1-1; V gene: TRBV27; D gene: TRBD1; clone size: -; CDR3 protein: CASSLRQGLGEAFF; CDR3 DNA: TGTGCCAGCAGTTTAAGACAGGGGCTGGGTGAAGCTTTCTTT
J gene: TRBJ2-1; V gene: TRBV9; D gene: -; clone size: -; CDR3 protein: CASSAGPGYNEQFF; CDR3 DNA: TGTGCCAGCAGCGCCGGCCCGGGGTACAATGAGCAGTTCTTC
J gene: TRBJ2-7; V gene: TRBV7-9; D gene: TRBD1; clone size: -; CDR3 protein: CASSPTGTGFYEQYF; CDR3 DNA: TGTGCCAGCAGCCCCACCGGGACAGGGTTCTACGAGCAGTACTTC
J gene: TRBJ2-3; V gene: TRBV2; D gene: -; clone size: -; CDR3 protein: CASSAADTQYF; CDR3 DNA: TGTGCCAGCAGTGCGGCAGATACGCAGTATTTT
J gene: TRBJ1-2; V gene: TRBV5-1; D gene: -; clone size: -; CDR3 protein: CASSLTGRIEGYTF; CDR3 DNA: TGCGCCAGCAGCTTGACTGGCAGGATTGAGGGCTACACCTTC
J gene: TRBJ1-6; V gene: TRBV9; D gene: -; clone size: -; CDR3 protein: CASSVASSYNSPLHF; CDR3 DNA: TGTGCCAGCAGCGTAGCGAGCTCCTATAATTCACCCCTCCACTTT
J gene: TRBJ1-5; V gene: TRBV19; D gene: -; clone size: -; CDR3 protein: CASRREQGGAQPQHF; CDR3 DNA: TGTGCCAGTAGAAGGGAACAGGGAGGGGCCCAGCCCCAGCATTTT
J gene: TRBJ2-2; V gene: TRBV11-2; D gene: TRBD2; clone size: -; CDR3 protein: CASSLEASGSIGELFF; CDR3 DNA: TGTGCCAGCAGCTTAGAGGCTAGCGGGAGCATCGGGGAGCTGTTTTTT